This T cell receptor beta chain comes out of a study of cytomegalovirus exposure and HLA in healthy donors. General study points: A missense DCLRE1C variant was associated with V- and J-gene trimming of TCR beta chains in a later analysis, and an independent cohort replicated the association.

The PCR used 60 Vbeta and 13 Jbeta primers. Data came from immunoSEQ multiplex PCR; TCRdb stores just in-frame clones and leaves some out. This table has 150,000 to 180,000 clones, around 72% appearing once. This clone was recorded a few times. Its antigen is as yet unknown. The ends were cut back, 4 bases at V and 5 bases at J, with 8 bases in the middle. CDR1 and CDR2 (germline): MNHNS, SASEGT. This CDR3 has 13 amino acids. This receptor was identified in a man aged 18 to 30 in good health and CMV-seronegative. What was sequenced was PBMCs. This chain connects TRBV6-1 to TRBJ1-4, with D uncertain. CDR3 region: CASSARRNEKLFF. In DNA form, the CDR3 reads TGTGCCAGCAGTGCTCGGAGGAATGAAAAACTGTTTTTT.